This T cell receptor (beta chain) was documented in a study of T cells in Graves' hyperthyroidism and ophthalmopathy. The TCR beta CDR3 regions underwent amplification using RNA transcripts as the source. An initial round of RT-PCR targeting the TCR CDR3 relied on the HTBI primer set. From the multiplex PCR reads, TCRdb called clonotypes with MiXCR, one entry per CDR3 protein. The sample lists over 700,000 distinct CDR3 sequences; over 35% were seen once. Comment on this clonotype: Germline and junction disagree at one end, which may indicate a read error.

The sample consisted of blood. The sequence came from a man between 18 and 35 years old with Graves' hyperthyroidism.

CDR3 protein: CASSLDRGHYGYTF. Here the CDR3 DNA reads TGCGCCAGCAGCCTAGACAGGGGCCACTATGGCTACACCTTC. V is TRBV11-3 and J is TRBJ1-2, with 8 positions matching TRBD1. Germline V gene lookup returns CDR1 SGHNT and CDR2 YENEEA. This CDR3 comprises 14 residues. Full variable domain (outside the CDR3, taken from reference TRBV11-3 and TRBJ1-2): EAGVVQSPRYKIIEKKQPVAFWCNPISGHNTLYWYLQNLGQGPELLIRYENEEAVDDSQLPKDRFSAERLKGVDSTLKIQPAELGDSAVYLCASSLDRGHYGYTFGSGTRLTVV.